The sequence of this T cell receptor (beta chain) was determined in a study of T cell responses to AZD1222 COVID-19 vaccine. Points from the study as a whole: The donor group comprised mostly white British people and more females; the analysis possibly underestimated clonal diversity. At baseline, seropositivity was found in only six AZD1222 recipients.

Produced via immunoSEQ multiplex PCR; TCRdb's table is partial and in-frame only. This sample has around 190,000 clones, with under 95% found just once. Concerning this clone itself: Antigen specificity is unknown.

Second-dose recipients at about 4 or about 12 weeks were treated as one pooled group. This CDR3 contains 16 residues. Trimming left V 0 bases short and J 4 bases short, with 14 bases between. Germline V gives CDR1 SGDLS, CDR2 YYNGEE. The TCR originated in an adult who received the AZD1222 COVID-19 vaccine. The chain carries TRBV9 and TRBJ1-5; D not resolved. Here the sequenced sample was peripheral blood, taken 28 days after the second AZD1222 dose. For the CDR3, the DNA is TGTGCCAGCAGCGTAGCGCGGCAATTAGAGAATCAGCCCCAGCATTTT. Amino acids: CASSVARQLENQPQHF.